Below, 16 T cell receptor beta chains from the same sample are listed, as sequenced in a study of blood T cell repertoires in COVID-19. The assay was immunoSEQ multiplex PCR, and TCRdb's table has in-frame clones only and misses some. The table lists 150,000 to 200,000 clones, approximately 90% of them singletons. The sample comprised peripheral blood. The receptors come from a man aged 55 to 70 with active or convalescent COVID-19.

The genes are TRBV6-6 and TRBJ1-2; D call uncertain. V was trimmed by 6 bases and J by 0 bases, leaving 8 bases between them. Germline lookup yields CDR1 MNHNY and CDR2 SVGAGI (reference sequence). The CDR3 covers 13 residues. The CDR3: CASRQNPNYGYTF. In DNA form, the CDR3 reads TGTGCCAGCAGGCAGAATCCTAACTATGGCTACACCTTC.

The J gene is TRBJ1-5, the V gene TRBV19, with TRBD1 identical over 8 bases. This CDR3 region has 16 residues. Germline loops: CDR1 LNHDA, CDR2 SQIVND (reference sequence). Trimming took 1 base from V and 6 from J; bases not matched to a gene: 8. In nucleotides, the CDR3 is TGTGCCAGTAGTATAGGAGGCGGACAGGGTAGTCAGCCCCAGCATTTT. The encoded protein is CASSIGGGQGSQPQHF.

On this clone itself: The junction departs from germline at one end; a sequencing error may be responsible. The chain has TRBV5-4 and TRBJ2-5, with 8 nucleotides matching TRBD2. The germline V gene encodes CDR1 SGHNT and CDR2 YYREEE (reference sequence). The CDR3 runs 16 residues. CDR3 region: CASSLAGAGGQETQYF. The CDR3 DNA sequence: TGTGCCAGCAGTTTGGCGGGGGCGGGGGGTCAAGAGACCCAGTACTTC.

V is TRBV6-5 and J is TRBJ2-5; 8 bases are shared with TRBD2. There are 15 residues in the CDR3. V lost 7 bases and J lost 6; bases outside the gene matches: 13. CDR1 and CDR2 from the germline V gene are MNHEY and SVGAGI. This CDR3 is CASTPAGGAAKTQYF. For the CDR3, the DNA is TGTGCCAGCACTCCAGCCGGGGGGGCCGCCAAGACCCAGTACTTC.

This clone was observed a handful of times. The sample carries other DNA sequences with the same CDR3. This chain links TRBV24-1 with TRBJ2-5; 7 bases map to TRBD1. The CDR3 loop spans 13 amino acids. V lost 2 bases, J lost 4 bases, and 0 bases stayed unmatched. Germline CDR1 reads KGHDR; CDR2 reads SFDVKD. This CDR3 reads CATSDYRGETQYF. In DNA, the CDR3 is TGTGCCACCAGTGATTACAGGGGAGAGACCCAGTACTTC.

This chain uses TRBV19 with TRBJ2-5; 7 positions agree with TRBD2. V was pared by 5 bases and J by 4 bases, with 19 bases of the junction left unmatched. Looked up from germline, CDR1 is LNHDA and CDR2 is SQIVND (reference sequence). This CDR3 comprises 18 residues. For the CDR3, the DNA is TGTGCCAGTAGTCCCCTCCGGGACTACTCCCTTGGGGGAGAGACCCAGTACTTC. This encodes CASSPLRDYSLGGETQYF.

The rearrangement joins TRBV2 to TRBJ2-5; possibly TRBD2 for D (5 bases). V lost 4 bases, J lost 12 bases, and 15 bases lay in between. CDR1 is SNHLY and CDR2 is FYNNEI in the germline V gene. This CDR3 spans 12 amino acids. This chain's CDR3 is CASSVGGRGKYF. CDR3 nucleotides: TGTGCCAGCAGTGTGGGCGGAAGAGGGAAGTACTTC.

The CDR3: CASSVEGGENSPLHF. The CDR3 DNA reads as TGTGCCAGCAGCGTCGAAGGGGGTGAGAATTCACCCCTCCACTTT. This chain connects TRBV21-1 to TRBJ1-6; the table's D gene call, TRBD1, was not cross checked with the DNA. TRBV21-1 is termed a pseudogene. The CDR3 length is 15 residues.

V is TRBV19 and J is TRBJ1-2; 7 bases agree with TRBD1. V was pared by 9 bases and J by 3 bases, with 16 bases of the junction left unmatched. This CDR3 region has 16 residues. CDR1 LNHDA and CDR2 SQIVND come from the germline V gene (reference sequence). The CDR3 DNA sequence: TGTGCCAGCAAGAGGGCCCCAGTGGGGACAGACTATGGCTACACCTTC. This gives the protein CASKRAPVGTDYGYTF.

V gene TRBV6-1 combines with J gene TRBJ2-3; tentative D call: TRBD2 (5 bases). The V end lost 2 bases, the J end lost 0 bases, and 12 bases lay between the germline ends. Looked up from germline, CDR1 is MNHNS and CDR2 is SASEGT. There are 16 residues in the CDR3. The CDR3 spells CASSEYGVDSTDTQYF. The CDR3 region has the DNA TGTGCCAGCAGTGAATACGGGGTTGACAGCACAGATACGCAGTATTTT.

The chain couples TRBV6-1 to TRBJ1-5; the match to TRBD1 covers 8 bases. The V gene's germline CDR1 is MNHNS and CDR2 SASEGT. V shed 4 bases, J shed 1 base, and the junction held 12 bases outside the gene matches. The CDR3 extends over 18 amino acids. The CDR3 DNA follows: TGTGCCAGCAGTGCTCCCCAGGGGGCTAAGGGGAGCAATCAGCCCCAGCATTTT. As protein: CASSAPQGAKGSNQPQHF.

CDR3 bases: TGTGCCAGCTCACCACGGTCGGGGGGACAAGAGACCCAGTACTTC. It yields the protein CASSPRSGGQETQYF. The chain links TRBV18 to TRBJ2-5, with 7 bases lining up with TRBD2. The CDR3 runs 15 residues. Trimming took 1 base from V and 2 from J; bases not matched to a gene: 4. Germline CDR1 is KGHSH and CDR2 is LQKENI.

The genes are TRBV19 and TRBJ2-4, with 8 bases lining up with TRBD1. The CDR3 covers 22 residues. The germline V gene encodes CDR1 LNHDA and CDR2 SQIVND (reference sequence). With V trimmed by 3 bases and J by 1 base, 23 bases remained unmatched. The CDR3 loop is CASSIGDRGWAGRNLAKNIQYF. The CDR3 coding sequence is TGTGCCAGTAGTATTGGAGACAGGGGCTGGGCTGGAAGGAATTTGGCCAAAAACATTCAGTACTTC.

The V call is TRBV6-6, the J call TRBJ2-7, with a tentative D call TRBD2 (7 bases). CDR3 length: 14 residues. V lost 0 bases, J lost 6 bases, and 12 bases lay in between. Germline lookup yields CDR1 MNHNY and CDR2 SVGAGI (reference sequence). CDR3 sequence: CASSYSGGAIEQYF. CDR3 bases: TGTGCCAGCAGTTACTCAGGGGGGGCGATCGAGCAGTACTTC.

The chain uses TRBV6-5 and TRBJ1-4, with 7 bases that match TRBD1. J was trimmed by 3 bases and V by 7 bases; bases with no gene match: 2. CDR1 MNHEY and CDR2 SVGAGI come from the germline V gene. CDR3 length equals 13 residues. CDR3 DNA sequence: TGTGCCAGCACCAGGGGGTCTAATGAAAAACTGTTTTTT. This translates into CASTRGSNEKLFF.

This sequence joins TRBV11-1 and TRBJ2-3, with 10 positions matching TRBD2. V dropped 2 bases and J dropped 8; count of bases not matched to a gene: 7. Germline CDR1 SGHAT, CDR2 FQDESV (reference sequence). The CDR3 extends over 15 amino acids. The DNA for the CDR3 is TGTGCCAGCAGCTTACGTAGCGGGGGGCAGGGTACGCAGTATTTT. This sequence encodes CASSLRSGGQGTQYF.